A selection of T cell receptor beta chains follows, all from one sample in a study of cytomegalovirus exposure and HLA in healthy donors. Libraries were prepared by immunoSEQ multiplex PCR; TCRdb keeps only in-frame clonotypes and omits some of them. This table has 120,000 or so clones, roughly 88% appearing once. Sequencing was carried out using PBMCs. Receptors originate from a young man in good health and CMV-seronegative. Both conserved end residues are part of each CDR3. D genes are given only for firm matches. Clone size is shown for a subset of rows, as once, few, many or a class of expanded clone.

- TRBJ1-5 TRBV18 - CASSPGGGNDNQPQHF TGTGCCAGCTCACCGGGGGGGGGAAACGACAATCAGCCCCAGCATTTT
TRBD1 TRBJ1-1 TRBV6-6 - CASSSTGGRAEAFF TGTGCCAGCAGTTCGACAGGGGGCAGGGCTGAAGCTTTCTTT
TRBD1 TRBJ1-5 TRBV15 few CATSRSRQGRQPQHF TGTGCCACCAGCAGATCTCGACAGGGGAGGCAGCCCCAGCATTTT
TRBD1 TRBJ2-3 TRBV9 - CASSVVGQGNSDTQYF TGTGCCAGCAGCGTAGTTGGACAGGGTAATTCAGATACGCAGTATTTT
TRBD1 TRBJ2-7 TRBV28 - CASREGTGLYEQYF TGTGCCAGCAGGGAGGGGACAGGGCTGTACGAGCAGTACTTC
- TRBJ1-1 TRBV5-1 - CASSLFIGRPFGVAFF TGCGCCAGCAGCTTGTTTATAGGCAGACCGTTCGGAGTAGCTTTCTTT
- TRBJ1-1 TRBV7-9 once CASSSTALDMNTEAFF TGTGCCAGCAGCTCCACGGCCTTAGACATGAACACTGAAGCTTTCTTT
- TRBJ2-2 TRBV27 - CASSFGSYTGELFF TGTGCCAGCAGTTTCGGTTCTTACACCGGGGAGCTGTTTTTT
TRBD2 TRBJ2-7 TRBV18 - CASSRVELAGVYEQYF TGTGCCAGCTCTAGGGTGGAGCTAGCGGGAGTCTACGAGCAGTACTTC
TRBD1 TRBJ1-2 TRBV28 - CASSTEMGQNYGYTF TGTGCCAGCAGTACAGAAATGGGACAGAACTATGGCTACACCTTC
TRBD2 TRBJ2-7 TRBV4-1 - CASSPTPLAGGLKYEQYF TGCGCCAGCAGCCCAACCCCCCTAGCGGGGGGGCTAAAGTACGAGCAGTACTTC
- TRBJ2-7 TRBV7-9 few CASSDGMGYEQYF TGTGCCAGCAGTGACGGGATGGGTTACGAGCAGTACTTC
TRBD2 TRBJ2-1 TRBV5-1 - CASSFGGRADEQFF TGCGCCAGCAGCTTCGGCGGGAGGGCGGATGAGCAGTTCTTC
TRBD1 TRBJ1-6 TRBV7-9 - CASSLGQGFYNSPLHF TGTGCCAGCAGCTTGGGACAGGGATTTTATAATTCACCCCTCCACTTT
- TRBJ2-1 TRBV6-6 - CASSRQGIYNEQFF TGTGCCAGCAGCCGGCAGGGTATCTACAATGAGCAGTTCTTC
TRBD1 TRBJ1-4 TRBV4-3 once CASSPTKGAGEKLFF TGCGCCAGCAGCCCGACGAAGGGGGCAGGGGAAAAACTGTTTTTT
TRBD1 TRBJ1-2 TRBV10-2 - CASSLPRGTGGSGYTF TGCGCCAGCAGTCTGCCTCGGGGGACAGGGGGCTCTGGCTACACCTTC
- TRBJ2-1 TRBV18 - CASSLLANEQFF TGTGCCAGCTCACTACTAGCAAACGAGCAGTTCTTC
TRBD1 TRBJ2-6 TRBV6-1 - CASSEQGAGANVLTF TGTGCCAGCAGTGAACAGGGGGCTGGGGCCAACGTCCTGACTTTC
- TRBJ2-4 TRBV10-3 - CAIKSVTRNIQYF TGTGCCATCAAATCGGTTACCCGCAACATTCAGTACTTC
- TRBJ2-5 TRBV7-9 - CAINLYSDSGQETQYF TGTGCCATCAATCTCTATTCGGACTCCGGGCAAGAGACCCAGTACTTC
- TRBJ2-1 TRBV5-1 once CASSSGDSVNEQFF TGCGCCAGCAGCTCGGGGGACAGTGTGAATGAGCAGTTCTTC
- TRBJ2-7 TRBV6-6 once CATTDSRSYEQYF TGTGCCACCACGGACAGCCGCTCCTACGAGCAGTACTTC
TRBD2 TRBJ2-1 TRBV29-1 once CSVARGGNNEQFF TGCAGCGTAGCCCGCGGGGGGAACAATGAGCAGTTCTTC
- TRBJ2-7 TRBV11-2 few CASSSARYEQYF TGTGCCAGCAGCTCCGCGCGCTACGAGCAGTACTTC
TRBD1 TRBJ1-3 TRBV28 once CASSSGTAGYTIYF TGTGCCAGCAGCTCCGGGACAGCCGGATACACCATATATTTT
- TRBJ2-6 TRBV28 - CASSLGSSGANVLTF TGTGCCAGCAGTTTAGGTAGCTCTGGGGCCAACGTCCTGACTTTC
TRBD2 TRBJ2-5 TRBV9 - CASSVGASGGTQETQYF TGTGCCAGCAGCGTAGGGGCTAGCGGGGGGACACAAGAGACCCAGTACTTC
- TRBJ1-5 TRBV28 few CASSLRPGVSQPQHF TGTGCCAGCAGTTTGCGGCCAGGGGTTTCTCAGCCCCAGCATTTT
TRBD2 TRBJ2-1 TRBV5-4 - CASSLGLAAGSYNEQFF TGTGCCAGCAGCTTGGGACTAGCCGCCGGCTCCTACAATGAGCAGTTCTTC
TRBD1 TRBJ1-1 TRBV2 - CASRGDSLNTEAFF TGTGCCAGCAGGGGGGACAGTTTGAACACTGAAGCTTTCTTT
- TRBJ2-4 TRBV9 - CASSVDSLAKNIQYF TGTGCCAGCAGCGTAGACTCGCTAGCCAAAAACATTCAGTACTTC
- TRBJ2-7 TRBV28 - CASNLRGKQYF TGTGCCAGCAATCTAAGAGGAAAGCAGTACTTC
TRBD1 TRBJ1-4 TRBV7-6 - CASSLAVGTGNEKLFF TGTGCCAGCAGCTTAGCAGTCGGGACAGGGAATGAAAAACTGTTTTTT
- TRBJ1-1 TRBV29-1 - CSVGSSEAFF TGCAGCGTCGGTTCCTCCGAAGCTTTCTTT
- TRBJ2-3 TRBV6-1 once CASSEGRTDTQYF TGTGCCAGCAGTGAAGGTCGTACAGATACGCAGTATTTT
- TRBJ1-3 TRBV5-1 - CASSLDGKGNTIYF TGCGCCAGCAGCTTGGACGGTAAAGGAAACACCATATATTTT
- TRBJ2-7 TRBV28 - CASTEKTEKPYEQYF TGTGCCAGCACTGAGAAGACAGAAAAGCCCTACGAGCAGTACTTC
- TRBJ2-1 TRBV11-2 - CASSLVSGANEQFF TGTGCCAGCAGCTTAGTGTCAGGGGCTAATGAGCAGTTCTTC
TRBD2 TRBJ2-5 TRBV27 - CASSLLRGGQETQYF TGTGCCAGCAGTCTCCTCCGGGGGGGCCAAGAGACCCAGTACTTC
TRBD1 TRBJ1-1 TRBV19 few CASRTGGRAEAFF TGTGCCAGTAGGACAGGGGGAAGGGCTGAAGCTTTCTTT
TRBD2 TRBJ2-7 TRBV7-8 - CASSLVGGSSYEQYF TGTGCCAGCAGCTTAGTGGGGGGGTCCTCCTACGAGCAGTACTTC
- TRBJ1-4 TRBV6-5 - CASSYWQAGEKLFF TGTGCCAGCAGTTACTGGCAGGCGGGTGAAAAACTGTTTTTT
TRBD2 TRBJ2-4 TRBV7-2 - CASSLTSGGSKNIQYF TGTGCCAGCAGCTTGACTAGCGGGGGTTCCAAAAACATTCAGTACTTC
TRBD1 TRBJ2-2 TRBV15 - CATSRAPSTGAAGELFF TGTGCCACCAGCAGGGCCCCTTCGACAGGGGCTGCCGGGGAGCTGTTTTTT